The 31 T cell receptor beta chains in this list originate from one sample, sequenced in a study of T cells in Graves' hyperthyroidism and ophthalmopathy (dated by TCRdb to the late 2010s). Library construction relied on multiplex PCR. TCRdb names Illumina HiSeq 2000 as the instrument used. Amplification of TCR beta CDR3 regions was carried out from RNA transcripts. The TCR CDR3 was subjected to a first round of RT-PCR using the HTBI primer set and the Qiagen OneStep RT-PCR kit. Clones were called with MiXCR by TCRdb after fastp trimmed the public reads at Q25, and only in-frame beta chains were retained. Rows with a matching CDR3 protein are joined into one entry that keeps the most common DNA and genes. Counted in this sample were over 550,000 distinct CDR3 sequences; 16% of them appeared once. The ten largest clones capture around a sixth of the sample. Sequencing input: blood. The receptors shown here come from a woman aged 18-29 years with Graves' hyperthyroidism.

This clonotype has more than one count but fewer than ten. This may stem from a read error, because a much larger clone lies one nucleotide away. The V call is TRBV28, the J call TRBJ2-1, with D tentatively TRBD2 (6 bases). The last part of the DNA fits TRBJ2-7 better; the J call may be wrong. The CDR3 runs 15 residues. Germline V gene lookup returns CDR1 MDHEN and CDR2 SYDVKM. The CDR3 DNA is TGTGCCAGCAGTTTTGGCGGGAACTTTTACAATGAGCAGTACTTC. Translated, it gives CASSFGGNFYNEQYF.

The chain combines TRBV30 with TRBJ2-3; 9 bases agree with TRBD1. Germline CDR1 GTSNPN, CDR2 SVGIG (reference sequence). This CDR3 comprises 16 residues. V shed 2 bases and J 0 bases; nucleotides not matched to a gene: 6. The CDR3 loop reads CAWSTGQGFSTDTQYF. Written as DNA, the CDR3 is TGTGCCTGGAGTACCGGACAGGGGTTTAGCACAGATACGCAGTATTTT.

In this sample, this clonotype turned up many times. This rearrangement joins TRBV12-3 or TRBV12-4 to TRBJ2-1; D is uncertain. The CDR3 runs to 16 residues. Trimming took 4 bases from V and 2 from J, leaving 15 bases between them. In nucleotides, the CDR3 is TGTGCCAGCAGTTCGCTTAGTGAGAGTGCCTACAATGAGCAGTTCTTC. It translates to CASSSLSESAYNEQFF.

This clonotype was counted only a few times. The gene calls are TRBV7-9 and TRBJ1-5, with no clear D. The germline V and J ends were trimmed by 1 base and 5 bases, with 9 bases remaining between them. Germline V gene data show CDR1 as SEHNR and CDR2 as FQNEAQ (reference sequence). The CDR3 has 14 amino acids. CDR3 nucleotide sequence: TGTGCCAGCAGCTTAGACAGCGCGGATCAGCCCCAGCATTTT. Translation gives CASSLDSADQPQHF.

This chain uses TRBV15 with TRBJ1-4, with unresolved D. Deletions cut 3 bases from V and 6 bases from J, with 17 bases between. The germline V gene has CDR1 LNHNV and CDR2 YYDKDF (reference sequence). The CDR3 spans 16 residues. The CDR3, as DNA: TGTGCCACCAGCAGTAGACACATTGATCAGGATGAAAAACTGTTTTTT. The encoded protein is CATSSRHIDQDEKLFF. Full variable domain (outside the CDR3, taken from reference TRBV15 and TRBJ1-4): DAMVIQNPRYQVTQFGKPVTLSCSQTLNHNVMYWYQQKSSQAPKLLFHYYDKDFNNEADTPDNFQSRRPNTSFCFLDIRSPGLGDTAMYLCATSSRHIDQDEKLFFGSGTQLSVL.

This clonotype appeared many times. The chain is built from TRBV13 and TRBJ2-5; perhaps TRBD2 as D (6 bases). Germline lookup yields CDR1 PRHDT and CDR2 FYEKMQ (reference sequence). V lost 2 bases and J 1 base, leaving 8 bases between the germline ends. The CDR3 consists of 14 residues. CDR3 nucleotide sequence: TGTGCCAGCAGCTTACTGGGGGGCCAAGAGACCCAGTACTTC. Translating it yields CASSLLGGQETQYF. Full variable domain (outside the CDR3, taken from reference TRBV13 and TRBJ2-5): AAGVIQSPRHLIKEKRETATLKCYPIPRHDTVYWYQQGPGQDPQFLISFYEKMQSDKGSIPDRFSAQQFSDYHSELNMSSLELGDSALYFCASSLLGGQETQYFGPGTRLLVL.

This clonotype has a count of ten or more. This chain joins TRBV20-1 and TRBJ1-5, with 9 bases matching TRBD1. Per the germline V gene, CDR1 is DFQATT and CDR2 is SNEGSKA (reference sequence). Losses at the gene ends were 4 bases for V and 0 bases for J; bases not matched to a gene: 7. This CDR3 is 16 amino acids long. The CDR3 here is CSAIGQGRYSNQPQHF. CDR3 nucleotides: TGCAGTGCTATAGGACAGGGGCGATATAGCAATCAGCCCCAGCATTTT.

This chain links TRBV4-3 with TRBJ1-2; the match to TRBD1 covers 9 bases. This CDR3 comprises 15 residues. V lost 4 bases to trimming and J lost 2 bases; unmatched junction nucleotides: 5. In germline, CDR1 is LGHNA, CDR2 YSLEER. The CDR3: CASSLGQGSNYGYTF. CDR3 in DNA: TGCGCCAGCAGCCTCGGACAGGGGAGCAACTATGGCTACACCTTC.

The chain joins TRBV30 to TRBJ2-4; 9 positions agree with TRBD1. The V gene's germline CDR1 is GTSNPN and CDR2 SVGIG (reference sequence). This CDR3 is built from 15 residues. Germline trimming cut 1 base from V and 0 bases from J; bases unmatched to any gene: 1. Here the CDR3 DNA reads TGTGCCTGGAGTGACAGGGGGCTAGCCAAAAACATTCAGTACTTC. This codes for CAWSDRGLAKNIQYF.

This clonotype was recorded a few times. This chain joins TRBV24-1 and TRBJ1-5; the match to TRBD1 covers 7 bases. Per germline, CDR1 KGHDR and CDR2 SFDVKD. The CDR3 is 15 amino acids. Losses at the gene ends were 7 bases for V and 2 bases for J; bases not matched to a gene: 7. The CDR3 DNA reads TGTGCCACCAGCGACACAGGGGACGGCAATCAGCCCCAGCATTTT. This encodes CATSDTGDGNQPQHF.

At least ten counts were recorded for this clonotype. The chain combines TRBV12-3 or TRBV12-4 with TRBJ1-4, with D unresolved. The CDR3 has 14 residues. With 6 bases removed from V and 1 base from J, the gap between germline ends came to 9 bases. This CDR3 is CASSRVETNEKLFF. For the CDR3, the DNA is TGTGCCAGCAGCCGGGTTGAAACTAATGAAAAACTGTTTTTT.

This clonotype was detected many times. CDR3 loop: CASSEQTAGTGSYEQYF. The CDR3 nucleotides are TGTGCCAGCAGTGAACAAACCGCAGGGACAGGCTCCTACGAGCAGTACTTC. This sequence joins TRBV6-1 and TRBJ2-7, with 8 nucleotides matching TRBD1. V shed 2 bases, J shed 0 bases, and the junction held 9 bases outside the gene matches. CDR3 length: 17 residues. The V gene's germline CDR1 is MNHNS and CDR2 SASEGT.

This clonotype was seen a handful of times. The chain uses TRBV10-3 and TRBJ2-3; 9 nucleotides align to TRBD1. Germline CDR1 ENHRY, CDR2 SYGVKD. The CDR3 covers 14 residues. The ends lost 4 bases at V and 5 bases at J; junction bases unmatched: 4. The CDR3 sequence: CAISAGTGKDTQYF. The CDR3 region has the DNA TGTGCCATCAGTGCCGGGACAGGGAAAGATACGCAGTATTTT.

This clonotype showed up many times. The chain employs TRBV12-3 or TRBV12-4 and TRBJ2-1; D remains unclear. V was clipped by 3 bases and J by 5 bases, with 17 bases between them. There are 16 residues in the CDR3. CDR3 DNA sequence: TGTGCCAGCAGTTTGTATGGGCTTAGTTTCCACAATGAGCAGTTCTTC. Protein product: CASSLYGLSFHNEQFF.

Many counts were recorded for this clonotype. This sequence joins TRBV7-2 and TRBJ2-5; 8 bases are a match to TRBD2. The CDR3 is 18 residues long. V trimming: 5 bases; J trimming: 0 bases; junction bases outside the gene matches: 14. CDR1 SGHTA and CDR2 FQGNSA come from the germline V gene. The CDR3 coding sequence is TGTGCCAGCAGCGGTTTTAGATGGCGGGAGGAGAACCAAGAGACCCAGTACTTC. Translated, it gives CASSGFRWREENQETQYF.

This clonotype was found many times. The CDR3 region is CASSLGQPTEAFF. The CDR3 DNA reads TGTGCCAGCAGTTTAGGACAGCCCACTGAAGCTTTCTTT. The V gene is TRBV12-3 or TRBV12-4, the J gene TRBJ1-1; possibly TRBD1 for D (5 bases). V lost 1 base and J 4 bases, leaving 7 bases between the germline ends. This CDR3 is built from 13 residues.

This clonotype was found many times. V is TRBV6-1 and J is TRBJ2-3; D unresolved. V lost 8 bases to trimming and J lost 6 bases, with 9 bases between them. The CDR3 is made up of 11 amino acids. Germline loops: CDR1 MNHNS, CDR2 SASEGT. CDR3 nucleotides: TGTGCCAGCTTGACCGCGGATACGCAGTATTTT. It is translated as CASLTADTQYF.

This clonotype has a count of ten or more. This chain links TRBV28 with TRBJ1-1; TRBD1 agrees at 8 bases. Germline CDR1 MDHEN, CDR2 SYDVKM. V was clipped by 1 base and J by 6 bases; unmatched bases: 7. The CDR3 has 15 amino acids. The CDR3 nucleotides are TGTGCCAGCAGTTTATCTCGACAGGGGTTCTCTGAAGCTTTCTTT. It translates to CASSLSRQGFSEAFF.

This clonotype was detected ten times or more. The chain carries TRBV11-2 and TRBJ2-1, with D tentatively TRBD1 (6 bases). Deletions cut 3 bases from V and 6 bases from J, with 12 bases between. The germline CDR1 and CDR2 sequences are SGHAT and FQNNGV. The CDR3 has 14 amino acids. In DNA, the CDR3 is TGTGCCAGCAGCTTGCCTACAGGGATCAATGAGCAGTTCTTC. It translates to CASSLPTGINEQFF.

The CDR3 loop reads CASSYLVSPQGGYTF. The CDR3 DNA sequence: TGTGCCAGCAGTTATTTAGTCAGCCCCCAGGGTGGCTACACCTTC. The chain combines TRBV6-9 with TRBJ1-2; a possible D gene is TRBD1 (5 bases). Germline V gene lookup returns CDR1 MNHGY and CDR2 SVAAGI. The ends were cut back, 1 base at V and 7 bases at J, with 16 bases in the middle. The CDR3 is 15 residues long.

The genes are TRBV6-1 and TRBJ1-3; no clear D gene. Looked up from germline, CDR1 is MNHNS and CDR2 is SASEGT. The CDR3 is 14 amino acids. V lost 5 bases to trimming and J lost 2 bases, with 10 bases between them. The CDR3 loop is CASSKDSTGNTIYF. The CDR3 DNA reads TGTGCCAGCAGTAAGGACTCGACTGGAAACACCATATATTTT.

The sample holds many counts of this clonotype. This chain connects TRBV20-1 to TRBJ1-4, with 7 bases fitting TRBD1. CDR1 and CDR2 from the germline V gene are DFQATT and SNEGSKA (reference sequence). The CDR3 spans 18 residues. V trimming: 4 bases; J trimming: 0 bases; junction bases outside the gene matches: 14. CDR3 sequence: CSATDPGQQYATNEKLFF. As DNA, the CDR3 is TGCAGTGCTACGGACCCGGGACAGCAGTATGCAACTAATGAAAAACTGTTTTTT.

This clonotype was picked up many times. The chain carries TRBV4-3 and TRBJ2-3; a weak D match, TRBD1 (5 bases). Trimming stripped 0 bases from V and 0 bases from J, with 10 bases between. This CDR3 spans 16 amino acids. In germline, CDR1 is LGHNA, CDR2 YSLEER. The CDR3 region is CASSQDVGLSTDTQYF. For the CDR3, the DNA is TGCGCCAGCAGCCAAGATGTGGGGCTAAGCACAGATACGCAGTATTTT.

CDR3 in amino acids: CASSTGPGTGELFF. CDR3 bases: TGTGCCAGCAGTACAGGGCCCGGGACCGGGGAGCTGTTTTTT. The chain links TRBV6-1 to TRBJ2-2; maybe TRBD1 (6 bases). V was trimmed by 5 bases and J by 5 bases, leaving 12 bases between them. The CDR3 has 14 amino acids. In germline, CDR1 is MNHNS, CDR2 SASEGT.

This clonotype was counted only a few times. The chain recombines TRBV2 with TRBJ2-2; D is uncertain. The CDR3 has 13 amino acids. Germline CDR1 and CDR2: SNHLY and FYNNEI. Trimming shortened V by 3 bases and J by 8 bases, and 10 bases separated the two germline ends. The CDR3 protein is CASSDGNWGELFF. Here the CDR3 DNA reads TGTGCCAGCAGTGATGGCAACTGGGGGGAGCTGTTTTTT.

The CDR3 protein is CASSQDLRLAGVRGYEQYF. DNA for the CDR3: TGCGCCAGCAGCCAAGATCTAAGGCTAGCGGGAGTAAGGGGTTACGAGCAGTACTTC. The gene calls are TRBV4-3 and TRBJ2-7; 10 nucleotides align to TRBD2. The ends lost 0 bases at V and 4 bases at J; junction bases unmatched: 15. The germline CDR1 and CDR2 sequences are LGHNA and YSLEER. The CDR3 contains 19 residues.

The table lists this clonotype with many counts. CDR3 sequence: CASSFQVGQGTDTQYF. DNA for the CDR3: TGCGCCAGCAGCTTCCAAGTGGGGCAGGGAACGGATACGCAGTATTTT. This sequence joins TRBV5-1 and TRBJ2-3; TRBD1 might be the D (5 bases). Trimming removed 2 bases at V and 6 bases at J, with 19 bases between. Germline assignment: CDR1 SGHRS and CDR2 YFSETQ. This CDR3 region has 16 residues.

This clonotype was counted many times. The V gene is TRBV20-1, the J gene TRBJ2-7; possibly TRBD1 for D (6 bases). Trimming cost V 4 bases and J 4 bases, with 17 bases left between them. This CDR3 is 14 amino acids long. Germline V gene sequence: CDR1 DFQATT, CDR2 SNEGSKA (reference sequence). CDR3 nucleotides: TGCAGTGCTAAAGCCGCAGGGGTAGATTACGAGCAGTACTTC. Protein product: CSAKAAGVDYEQYF.

This clonotype was detected a few times. The chain joins TRBV25-1 to TRBJ2-1; TRBD1 matches at 7 bases. Trimming cost V 1 base and J 4 bases; bases outside gene matches: 7. The germline CDR1 and CDR2 sequences are MGHDK and SYGVNS. The CDR3 covers 16 residues. CDR3 coding DNA: TGTGCCAGCAGTGAATCGGCAGGGGGTCCTTACAATGAGCAGTTCTTC. Translating gives CASSESAGGPYNEQFF.

This rearrangement joins TRBV3-1 to TRBJ1-6; tentatively, D is TRBD1 (6 bases). Germline lookup yields CDR1 LGHDT and CDR2 YNNKEL (reference sequence). The CDR3 length is 15 residues. V was trimmed by 4 bases and J by 4 bases, leaving 11 bases between them. CDR3 amino acids: CASSLRDTYNSPLHF. In DNA form, the CDR3 reads TGTGCCAGCAGCCTACGGGACACTTATAATTCACCCCTCCACTTT. The complete variable domain, with remaining parts taken from reference TRBV3-1 and TRBJ1-6, reads DTAVSQTPKYLVTQMGNDKSIKCEQNLGHDTMYWYKQDSKKFLKIMFSYNNKELIINETVPNRFSPKSPDKAHLNLHINSLELGDSAVYFCASSLRDTYNSPLHFGNGTRLTVT.

This clonotype was seen many times. The J gene is TRBJ2-1, the V gene TRBV7-8; 7 positions agree with TRBD2. Unmatched junction bases numbered 9, after V lost 1 base and J lost 3 bases. The CDR3 covers 17 residues. Per the germline V gene, CDR1 is SGHVS and CDR2 is FQNEAQ. DNA for the CDR3: TGTGCCAGCAGCTTAGTTTCAGCGGGGCTACTCTACAATGAGCAGTTCTTC. Residues: CASSLVSAGLLYNEQFF.